Following are 27 T cell receptor beta chains from one sample sequenced in a study of cytomegalovirus exposure and HLA in healthy donors. PCR involved 60 Vbeta and 13 Jbeta primers. Sequencing was performed with immunoSEQ multiplex PCR; in TCRdb, only in-frame clones are kept and a portion is missing. The repertoire holds roughly 75,000 clones, 65% to 90% seen once, with approximately 20% in the top ten. The sequencing input was PBMCs. The receptors shown here come from a man between 65 and 85 years old in good health and CMV-seropositive.

This chain connects TRBV7-2 to TRBJ2-3; 13 nucleotides align to TRBD2. V was pared by 1 base and J by 5 bases, with 6 bases of the junction left unmatched. Per the germline V gene, CDR1 is SGHTA and CDR2 is FQGNSA. The CDR3 has 17 amino acids. CDR3 sequence: CASSLDGLAGDKDTQYF. For the CDR3, the DNA is TGTGCCAGCAGCTTAGACGGACTAGCGGGAGACAAAGATACGCAGTATTTT.

The chain is built from TRBV7-9 and TRBJ2-1; D call uncertain. There are 12 residues in the CDR3. V shed 1 base and J shed 10 bases, with 8 bases lying between them. The germline V gene has CDR1 SEHNR and CDR2 FQNEAQ (reference sequence). The CDR3 DNA reads as TGTGCCAGCAGCTTAGTGGTCGGGGAGCAGTTCTTC. This encodes CASSLVVGEQFF.

V usage is TRBV29-1 and J usage is TRBJ1-5, with D unclear. Germline V gives CDR1 SQVTM, CDR2 ANQGSEA. This CDR3 is 13 amino acids long. The V end lost 1 base, the J end lost 3 bases, and 7 bases lay between the germline ends. CDR3 DNA: TGCAGCGTTGAAGTACAACCCAATCAGCCCCAGCATTTT. Amino acid sequence: CSVEVQPNQPQHF.

The V call is TRBV5-1, the J call TRBJ2-7; the match to TRBD2 covers 9 bases. The J segment lost 3 bases and the V segment lost 1 base, leaving 2 bases of the junction unmatched. This CDR3 has 14 amino acids. The V gene's germline CDR1 is SGHRS and CDR2 YFSETQ. CDR3 sequence (DNA): TGCGCCAGCAGCTTGCGCGGGGGGGACTACGAGCAGTACTTC. As protein: CASSLRGGDYEQYF.

V usage is TRBV25-1 and J usage is TRBJ2-1; no definite D call. The length of the CDR3 is 15 residues. V lost 2 bases, J lost 1 base, and 9 bases lay in between. From germline, CDR1 is MGHDK and CDR2 SYGVNS. In nucleotides, the CDR3 is TGTGCCAGCAGTGAACGCGGCTTATCCTACAATGAGCAGTTCTTC. It specifies CASSERGLSYNEQFF.

In DNA, the CDR3 is TGTGCCAGCAGTTCCGACCGAGATTCGGGGACCGGGGAGCTGTTTTTT. Protein sequence: CASSSDRDSGTGELFF. This chain links TRBV5-4 with TRBJ2-2; tentative D call: TRBD2 (5 bases). The CDR3 sequence is 16 residues long. Trimming removed 5 bases at V and 5 bases at J, with 19 bases between. Germline V lookup: CDR1 SGHNT, CDR2 YYREEE (reference sequence).

Regarding this clone: The junction and the germline gene differ at one end; a read error may be behind it. The rearrangement uses TRBV7-7 and TRBJ2-1; 14 bases map to TRBD2. The CDR3 extends over 15 amino acids. The germline V gene encodes CDR1 SSHAT and CDR2 FNYEAQ (reference sequence). In DNA, the CDR3 is TGTGCTAGCAGCTTGGGGACTAGCGGGGGTAATGAGCAGTTCTTC. The encoded protein is CASSLGTSGGNEQFF. Using reference TRBV7-7 and TRBJ2-1 for the parts outside the CDR3, the full variable domain is GAGVSQSPRYKVTKRGQDVTLRCDPISSHATLYWYQQALGQGPEFLTYFNYEAQPDKSGLPSDRFSAERPEGSISTLTIQRTEQRDSAMYRCASSLGTSGGNEQFFGPGTRLTVL.

The rearrangement links TRBV4-3 to TRBJ2-1; weak D call: TRBD1 (6 bases). Deletions cut 2 bases from V and 9 bases from J, with 23 bases between. Germline V gene sequence: CDR1 LGHNA, CDR2 YSLEER. CDR3 length: 17 residues. This CDR3 reads CASSQSATGQSWGEQFF. For the CDR3, the DNA is TGCGCCAGCAGCCAATCGGCCACAGGGCAGAGTTGGGGTGAGCAGTTCTTC.

V and J are TRBV6-6 and TRBJ1-2, with TRBD1 matching over 7 bases. V shed 6 bases and J 4 bases; nucleotides not matched to a gene: 5. The V gene's germline CDR1 is MNHNY and CDR2 SVGAGI (reference sequence). The CDR3 is 13 residues long. The DNA for the CDR3 is TGTGCCAGCAGCCTGGGACAGCTCTATGGCTACACCTTC. Translation gives CASSLGQLYGYTF.

V usage is TRBV6-5 and J usage is TRBJ2-3, with 7 nucleotides matching TRBD2. The CDR3 loop spans 14 amino acids. The junction had 3 bases not matched to a gene; V was cut back by 3 bases and J by 3 bases. Per the germline V gene, CDR1 is MNHEY and CDR2 is SVGAGI. The CDR3: CASSYGGGTDTQYF. CDR3 nucleotide sequence: TGTGCCAGCAGTTATGGCGGGGGTACAGATACGCAGTATTTT.

The rearrangement joins TRBV6-7 to TRBJ2-1; no clear D. TRBV6-7 is an ORF for which the function is uncertain. V shed 0 bases and J shed 14 bases, with 14 bases lying between them. This CDR3 has 13 residues. In nucleotides, the CDR3 is TGTGCCAGCAGTTACTCGGAAGGCAGGTGGGAGTTCTTC. Translation: CASSYSEGRWEFF.

This clone is a singleton in its sample. The J gene is TRBJ2-1, the V gene TRBV6-1; 8 nucleotides line up with TRBD2. CDR1 and CDR2 (germline): MNHNS, SASEGT. The CDR3 length is 12 residues. V lost 4 bases to trimming and J lost 14 bases; unmatched junction nucleotides: 7. CDR3 in amino acids: CASSATGREKFF. The CDR3 DNA reads TGTGCCAGCAGTGCCACCGGGAGGGAAAAGTTCTTC.

This rearrangement joins TRBV19 to TRBJ1-2, with D perhaps TRBD1 (5 bases). Per the germline V gene, CDR1 is LNHDA and CDR2 is SQIVND (reference sequence). The CDR3 consists of 13 residues. V lost 5 bases and J lost 3, with 10 bases in between. The CDR3 sequence: CASSPGGDYGYTF. The CDR3 bases are TGTGCCAGTAGTCCCGGGGGGGACTATGGCTACACCTTC. The variable domain in full, with the rest retrieved from reference TRBV19 and TRBJ1-2, is DGGITQSPKYLFRKEGQNVTLSCEQNLNHDAMYWYRQDPGQGLRLIYYSQIVNDFQKGDIAEGYSVSREKKESFPLTVTSAQKNPTAFYLCASSPGGDYGYTFGSGTRLTVV.

V and J are TRBV7-3 and TRBJ1-1; D uncertain. This CDR3 is built from 13 residues. Trimming removed 6 bases at V and 0 bases at J, with 8 bases between. The germline V gene has CDR1 SGHTA and CDR2 FQGTGA. Here the CDR3 reads CASSAGMNTEAFF. As DNA, the CDR3 is TGTGCCAGCAGTGCGGGCATGAACACTGAAGCTTTCTTT.

This chain joins TRBV28 and TRBJ2-1; TRBD2 matches 7 bases. With 1 base clipped from V and 0 bases from J, the junction kept 3 bases outside the gene matches. Germline lookup yields CDR1 MDHEN and CDR2 SYDVKM. This CDR3 is 16 amino acids long. In DNA, the CDR3 is TGTGCCAGCAGTTTATTCGCTAGCGGCTCCTACAATGAGCAGTTCTTC. It translates to CASSLFASGSYNEQFF.

The V and J genes are TRBV6-4 and TRBJ2-2, with a weak D call TRBD1 (6 bases). CDR3 length: 14 residues. Trimming took 4 bases from V and 5 from J, leaving 11 bases between them. Germline V lookup: CDR1 MRHNA, CDR2 SNTAGT. Here the CDR3 reads CASSALTGTGELFF. The CDR3 region has the DNA TGTGCCAGCAGTGCACTTACAGGGACCGGGGAGCTGTTTTTT.

The rearrangement joins TRBV5-4 to TRBJ2-7; 7 nucleotides match TRBD2. The CDR3 consists of 16 residues. Trimming removed 4 bases from V and 4 bases from J; junction bases left unmatched: 14. Germline lookup yields CDR1 SGHNT and CDR2 YYREEE (reference sequence). CDR3 sequence reads: CASSPPRWRETYEQYF. For the CDR3, the DNA is TGTGCCAGCAGCCCCCCCCGTTGGCGGGAGACGTACGAGCAGTACTTC.

Note on this clone: The same CDR3 is also encoded by other DNA sequences in this sample. The J gene is TRBJ2-1, the V gene TRBV4-1; 11 nucleotides agree with TRBD2. CDR1 and CDR2 (germline): MGHRA, YSYEKL. The CDR3 is 16 residues long. V trimming: 1 base; J trimming: 4 bases; junction bases outside the gene matches: 3. The CDR3 DNA is TGCGCCAGCAGCCAAGGACTAGCGGGATCTTACAATGAGCAGTTCTTC. Protein product: CASSQGLAGSYNEQFF.

The chain has TRBV5-1 and TRBJ1-6; 10 nucleotides match TRBD1. This CDR3 is built from 17 residues. Germline V lookup: CDR1 SGHRS, CDR2 YFSETQ. V was pared by 3 bases and J by 10 bases, with 13 bases of the junction left unmatched. The CDR3 reads CASSYTLRDRGGSPLHF. CDR3 nucleotides: TGCGCCAGCAGCTATACTCTCAGGGACAGGGGCGGCTCACCCCTCCACTTT.

The V call is TRBV21-1, the J call TRBJ1-1. TRBV21-1 is labeled a pseudogene. The CDR3 is made up of 15 amino acids. CDR3: CASSKGSRMNTEAFF. The CDR3 nucleotides read TGTGCCAGCAGCAAAGGTAGCAGAATGAACACTGAAGCTTTCTTT.

The chain uses TRBV5-1 and TRBJ2-1, with D tentatively TRBD2 (6 bases). The CDR3 has 15 residues. The germline V gene has CDR1 SGHRS and CDR2 YFSETQ. Trimming removed 3 bases at V and 6 bases at J, with 16 bases between. CDR3 sequence (DNA): TGCGCCAGCAGCTATAGCGGTTATGGCTCCAATGAGCAGTTCTTC. It is translated as CASSYSGYGSNEQFF. Combining the CDR3 with reference TRBV5-1 and TRBJ2-1 gives the whole variable domain KAGVTQTPRYLIKTRGQQVTLSCSPISGHRSVSWYQQTPGQGLQFLFEYFSETQRNKGNFPGRFSGRQFSNSRSEMNVSTLELGDSALYLCASSYSGYGSNEQFFGPGTRLTVL.

The gene calls are TRBV7-2 and TRBJ2-5, with 10 bases identical to TRBD2. Germline CDR1 SGHTA, CDR2 FQGNSA. After removal of 1 base from V and 5 bases from J, the junction contained 4 bases not matched to a gene. The CDR3 totals 15 residues. The CDR3 reads CASSLENSGGETQYF. Here the CDR3 DNA reads TGTGCCAGCAGCTTAGAAAATAGCGGGGGGGAGACCCAGTACTTC.

This chain links TRBV4-1 with TRBJ1-5, with TRBD1 identical over 10 bases. There are 19 residues in the CDR3. V lost 0 bases and J lost 3; bases outside the gene matches: 11. Germline V gives CDR1 MGHRA, CDR2 YSYEKL. CDR3 sequence (DNA): TGCGCCAGCAGCCAAGACCGAGGGACAGGGGCCCACGACAATCAGCCCCAGCATTTT. Translating it yields CASSQDRGTGAHDNQPQHF.

The rearrangement links TRBV4-3 to TRBJ2-1; 8 positions agree with TRBD1. This CDR3 has 16 residues. The germline CDR1 and CDR2 sequences are LGHNA and YSLEER. The trim removed 0 bases at V and 3 bases at J, leaving 4 bases unmatched. The CDR3 sequence is CASSQEAGGDYNEQFF. The CDR3 bases are TGCGCCAGCAGCCAAGAAGCAGGGGGCGACTACAATGAGCAGTTCTTC.

This chain links TRBV7-3 with TRBJ2-6; maybe TRBD2 (5 bases). Trimming removed 8 bases from V and 0 bases from J, with 8 bases in between. Germline V gene lookup returns CDR1 SGHTA and CDR2 FQGTGA. The CDR3 length is 14 residues. The CDR3 region has the DNA TGTGCCAGCTCCCGGGACTCTGGGGCCAACGTCCTGACTTTC. Translating gives CASSRDSGANVLTF.

The chain joins TRBV2 to TRBJ2-7; TRBD1 is a possible D gene (5 bases). This CDR3 contains 16 residues. V lost 6 bases and J 0 bases, leaving 18 bases between the germline ends. Germline CDR1 and CDR2: SNHLY and FYNNEI. For the CDR3, the DNA is TGTGCCAGCAGGACACCCGCCCAGGGCATCTCCTACGAGCAGTACTTC. This gives the protein CASRTPAQGISYEQYF.

The rearrangement links TRBV11-3 to TRBJ2-7, with D possibly TRBD1 on 6 matching bases. Germline V gives CDR1 SGHNT, CDR2 YENEEA. The ends were cut back, 0 bases at V and 6 bases at J, with 9 bases in the middle. The CDR3 sequence is 13 residues long. The CDR3 protein is CASSLERGGEQYF. Here the CDR3 DNA reads TGTGCCAGCAGCTTAGAAAGAGGGGGCGAGCAGTACTTC.